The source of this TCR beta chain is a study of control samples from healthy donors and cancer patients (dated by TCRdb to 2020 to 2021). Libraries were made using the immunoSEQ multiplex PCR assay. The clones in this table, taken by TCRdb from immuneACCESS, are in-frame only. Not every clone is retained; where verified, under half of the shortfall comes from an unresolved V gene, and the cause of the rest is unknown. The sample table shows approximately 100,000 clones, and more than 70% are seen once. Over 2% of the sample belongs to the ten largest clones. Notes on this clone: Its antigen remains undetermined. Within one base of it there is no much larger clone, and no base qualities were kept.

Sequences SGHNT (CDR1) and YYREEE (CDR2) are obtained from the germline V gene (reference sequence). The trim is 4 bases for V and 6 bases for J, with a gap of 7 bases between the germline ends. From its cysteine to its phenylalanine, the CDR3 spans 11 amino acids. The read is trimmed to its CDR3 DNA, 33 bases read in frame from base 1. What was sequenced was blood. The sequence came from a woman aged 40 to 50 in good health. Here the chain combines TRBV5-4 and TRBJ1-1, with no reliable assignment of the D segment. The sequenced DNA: TGTGCCAGCAGCGAGGGTCCTGAAGCTTTCTTT. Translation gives CASSEGPEAFF.